The clone carrying this T cell receptor (beta chain) appeared many times. This entry belongs to a study of early T cells in non-severe SARS-CoV-2 infection. Whole-study context: With bulk RNA from unsorted whole blood as input, sequencing yielded unpaired chains.

Tagging with unique molecular identifiers was applied to individual cDNA molecules. TCRdb reprocessed the 5' RACE reads with MiXCR, giving one entry per CDR3 protein. In the table there are 50,000 to 65,000 distinct CDR3 sequences, less than 9.5% of which are singletons. The CDR3 totals 18 residues. V trimming: 1 base; J trimming: 0 bases; junction bases outside the gene matches: 9. Germline CDR1 and CDR2: SGHDT and YYEEEE. This clonotype originated in an adult who was a healthcare worker with PCR-confirmed SARS-CoV-2 infection or an uninfected control (not recorded which). Sequenced: whole blood. The chain joins TRBV5-6 to TRBJ2-3; 9 bases agree with TRBD2. This CDR3 reads CASSLSSGIIPSTDTQYF. DNA for the CDR3: TGTGCCAGCAGCTTGTCTAGCGGGATTATTCCTAGCACAGATACGCAGTATTTT.